This is a list of T cell receptor beta chains from one sample in a study of blood T cells in healthy people across ages. TCRdb itself ran the 5' RACE reads through MiXCR, one entry per CDR3 protein. The table has 450,000 to 700,000 distinct CDR3 sequences, roughly 28% seen once. Material for sequencing was blood. The source is a woman in her sixties or seventies in good health. CDR3s include the opening cysteine and the closing phenylalanine or tryptophan. D genes are given only for firm matches. Only some rows state a clone size, as once, few, many or a class for expanded clones.

V	J	D	size	length	DNA	CDR3
TRBV18	TRBJ2-4	TRBD1	few	16	TGTGCCAGCTCCCCCGGACAGGGGTTGGGCAAAAACATTCAGTACTTC	CASSPGQGLGKNIQYF
TRBV7-3	TRBJ2-1	-	few	14	TGTGCCAGCAGCACTTCCCGCGCCCACAATGAGCAGCTCTTC	CASSTSRAHNEQLF
TRBV6-6	TRBJ2-1	TRBD2	few	16	TGTGCCAGCAGTTTACCGACTAGCGGGGGTTTCGATGAGCAGTTCTTC	CASSLPTSGGFDEQFF
TRBV5-1	TRBJ2-1	TRBD2	many	15	TGTGCCAGCAGCTTAGCTAGCGGGGGATACAATGAGCAGTTCTTC	CASSLASGGYNEQFF
TRBV7-2	TRBJ2-1	TRBD2	-	16	TGTGCCAGCAGCATTCTTAGCGGGAGCTCCTACAATGAGCAGTTCTTC	CASSILSGSSYNEQFF
TRBV11-1	TRBJ2-1	TRBD1	few	15	TGTGCCAGCAGCGTCCAGGGGGCATCCTACAATGAGCAGTTCTTC	CASSVQGASYNEQFF
TRBV19	TRBJ2-3	TRBD2	-	14	TGTGCCAGTAGTACGGGACTAGCGACAGGTACGCAGTATTTT	CASSTGLATGTQYF
TRBV29-1	TRBJ1-2	-	-	13	TGCAGCGGGTCAACAGGTAATGGCGATGGCTACACCTTC	CSGSTGNGDGYTF
TRBV6-6	TRBJ2-5	TRBD2	-	18	TGTGCCACTGACCTAGGGACTAGCGGGAGAGGCCCTCAAGAGACCCAGTACTTC	CATDLGTSGRGPQETQYF
TRBV27	TRBJ2-5	-	-	15	TGTGCCAGCAGTTTATCAAGAGGGAATCAAGAGACCCAGTACTTC	CASSLSRGNQETQYF
TRBV11-2	TRBJ2-3	-	-	12	TGTGCCAGCAGCCAAATAGCAGATACGCAGTATTTT	CASSQIADTQYF
TRBV4-3	TRBJ2-4	-	-	17	TGCGCCAGCAGCCTAACTCTTTCGGCAGACGAAGAAAACATTCAGTACTTC	CASSLTLSADEENIQYF
TRBV7-2	TRBJ1-2	TRBD1	-	15	TGTGCCGGCAGGGGGACGGGGGGGGAAGGCTATGGCTACACCTTC	CAGRGTGGEGYGYTF
TRBV5-1	TRBJ2-5	-	few	14	TGCGCCAGCAGCTTGGTGGGTTTAGATGGGACCCAGTACTTC	CASSLVGLDGTQYF
TRBV11-2	TRBJ2-1	-	-	12	TGTGCCAGCAGCCATCCGGAAGGGGAGCAGTTCTTC	CASSHPEGEQFF
TRBV24-1	TRBJ2-2	-	-	13	TGTGCCACCGGGGGACTGAACACCGGGGAGCTGTTTTTT	CATGGLNTGELFF
TRBV7-6	TRBJ2-2	-	-	13	TGTGCCAGCAGCTTAGAAAAGGCCGGGGAGCTGTTTTTT	CASSLEKAGELFF
TRBV4-1	TRBJ2-5	TRBD2	few	17	TGCGCCAGCAGCCAAGATCGCCTAGCGGGGGGACAAGAGACCCAGTACTTC	CASSQDRLAGGQETQYF